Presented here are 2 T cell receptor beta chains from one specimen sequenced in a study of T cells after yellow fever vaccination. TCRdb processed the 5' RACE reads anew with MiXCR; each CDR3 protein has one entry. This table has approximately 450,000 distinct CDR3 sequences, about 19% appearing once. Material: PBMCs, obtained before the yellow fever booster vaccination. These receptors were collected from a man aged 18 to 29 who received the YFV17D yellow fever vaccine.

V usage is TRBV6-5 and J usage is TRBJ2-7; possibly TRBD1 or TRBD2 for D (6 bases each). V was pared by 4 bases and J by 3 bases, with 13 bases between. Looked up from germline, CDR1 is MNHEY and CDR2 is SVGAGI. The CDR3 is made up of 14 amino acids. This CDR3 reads CASSSEGGRYEQYF. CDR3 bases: TGTGCCAGCAGTTCAGAGGGGGGCCGCTACGAGCAGTACTTC.

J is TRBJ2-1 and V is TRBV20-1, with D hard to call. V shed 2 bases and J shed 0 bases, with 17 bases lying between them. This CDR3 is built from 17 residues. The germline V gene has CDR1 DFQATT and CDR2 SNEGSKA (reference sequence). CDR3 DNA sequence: TGCAGTGCTAGACACCCCGGGTCGCCGAGCTCCTACAATGAGCAGTTCTTC. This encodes CSARHPGSPSSYNEQFF.